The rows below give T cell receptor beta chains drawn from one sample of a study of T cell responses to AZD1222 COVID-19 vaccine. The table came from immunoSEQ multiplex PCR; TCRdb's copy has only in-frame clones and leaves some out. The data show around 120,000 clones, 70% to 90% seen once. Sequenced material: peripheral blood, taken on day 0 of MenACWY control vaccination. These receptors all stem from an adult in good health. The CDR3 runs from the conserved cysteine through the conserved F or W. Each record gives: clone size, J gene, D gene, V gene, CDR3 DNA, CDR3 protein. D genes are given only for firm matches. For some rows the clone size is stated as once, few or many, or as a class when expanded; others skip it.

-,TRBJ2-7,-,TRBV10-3,TGTGCCATCAGTGACCCTAGCGAAACCTCCTACGAGCAGTACTTC,CAISDPSETSYEQYF
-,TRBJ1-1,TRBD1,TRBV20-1,TGCAGTGCTAGTCCACCGACAGGGGAAGACACTGAAGCTTTCTTT,CSASPPTGEDTEAFF
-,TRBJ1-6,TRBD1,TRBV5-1,TGCGCCAGCAGCTCGAGACAGGGGAATTCACCCCTCCACTTT,CASSSRQGNSPLHF
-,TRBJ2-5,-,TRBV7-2,TGTGCCAGCAGCCACCCGGACAGACAAGAGACCCAGTACTTC,CASSHPDRQETQYF
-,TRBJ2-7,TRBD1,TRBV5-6,TGTGCCAGCAGCCAAGTTCCGGGACAGGAGTACGAGCAGTACTTC,CASSQVPGQEYEQYF
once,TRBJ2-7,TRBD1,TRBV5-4,TGTGCCAGCAGCTTGTTTGTCGGGACAGGGGGTTCCCTTCCGGTCCACGAGCAGTACTTC,CASSLFVGTGGSLPVHEQYF
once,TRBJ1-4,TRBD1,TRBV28,TGTGCCAGCAGCGGACAGGACCTTAATGAAAAACTGTTTTTT,CASSGQDLNEKLFF
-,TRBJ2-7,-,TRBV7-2,TGTGCCAGCAGCTTTTCGCCTGGTGACGAGCAGTACTTC,CASSFSPGDEQYF
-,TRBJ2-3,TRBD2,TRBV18,TGTGCCAGCTCACCAGGGACTAACCAGGCGCAGTATTTT,CASSPGTNQAQYF
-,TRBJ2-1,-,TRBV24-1,TGTGCCACCAGTGACTCGGGACTCCCCAATGAGCAGTTCTTC,CATSDSGLPNEQFF
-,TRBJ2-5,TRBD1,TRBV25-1,TGTGCCAGCAGTGTTGGGGGGACAGGGGAGATTGGGACCCAGTACTTC,CASSVGGTGEIGTQYF
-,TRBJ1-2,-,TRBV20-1,TGCAGTGCTAGTGACTCACAGGGAGCTCGTGGCTACACCTTC,CSASDSQGARGYTF
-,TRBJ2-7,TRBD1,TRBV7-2,TGTGCCAGCAGCTTAGTTGGGACAGGGACCTACGAGCAGTACTTC,CASSLVGTGTYEQYF
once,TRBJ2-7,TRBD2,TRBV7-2,TGTGCCAGCAGCCGCCAGCGGGGGGCCGAGCAGTACTTC,CASSRQRGAEQYF
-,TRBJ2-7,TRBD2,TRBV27,TGTGCCAGCAGTTCCGGGACTAGCAACGAGCAGTACTTC,CASSSGTSNEQYF
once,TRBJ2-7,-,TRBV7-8,TGTGCCAGCAGGGGCAGGGGGGGCGACTACGAGCAGTACTTC,CASRGRGGDYEQYF
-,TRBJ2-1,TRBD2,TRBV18,TGTGCCAGCTCACCTTACGCTAGCGGGAACAATGAGCAGTTCTTC,CASSPYASGNNEQFF
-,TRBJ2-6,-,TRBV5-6,TGTGCCAGCAGCTTAAGGATCTCTGGGGCCAACGTCCTGACTTTC,CASSLRISGANVLTF
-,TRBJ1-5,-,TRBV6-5,TGTGCCAGCAGTTACGACAGCGATCAGCCCCAGCATTTT,CASSYDSDQPQHF
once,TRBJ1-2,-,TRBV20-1,TGCAGTGCTGACCAGGGGCATGGCTACACCTTC,CSADQGHGYTF
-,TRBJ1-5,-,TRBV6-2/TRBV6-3,TGTGCCAGCAGTTACTCGACCAGGGCACACAATCAGCCCCAGCATTTT,CASSYSTRAHNQPQHF
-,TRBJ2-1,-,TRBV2,TGTGCCAGCAGTGAACGACAGGGGAGGGTCGCTGAGCAGTTCTTC,CASSERQGRVAEQFF
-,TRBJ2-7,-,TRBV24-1,TGTGCCACCATACGAGGTTTGAACCCTTACGAGCAGTACTTC,CATIRGLNPYEQYF
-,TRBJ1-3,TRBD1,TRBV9,TGTGCCAGCAGCATTCGGACAGGGGCGGGAAACACCATATATTTT,CASSIRTGAGNTIYF
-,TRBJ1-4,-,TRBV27,TGTGCCAGCAGACCATTTACAGGGCCCCTTTTTTTT,CASRPFTGPLFF
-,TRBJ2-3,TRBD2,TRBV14,TGTGCCAGCAGACTGGCGGGGGGGCGTCTGGATACGCAGTATTTT,CASRLAGGRLDTQYF
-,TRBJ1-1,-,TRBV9,TGTGCCAGCAGCGTAGGGGGCTCTGGGAACACTGAAGCTTTCTTT,CASSVGGSGNTEAFF
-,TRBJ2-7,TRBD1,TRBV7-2,TGTGCCAGCGGACAGGGGGCCTACTACGAGCAGTACTTC,CASGQGAYYEQYF
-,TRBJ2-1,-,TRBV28,TGTGCCAGCAGTGTACCACTAGCCGGAATTTACAATGAGCAGTTCTTC,CASSVPLAGIYNEQFF
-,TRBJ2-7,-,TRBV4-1,TGCGCCAGCAGCCAATTCAGCCAGACCTACGAGCAGTACTTC,CASSQFSQTYEQYF
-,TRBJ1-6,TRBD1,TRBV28,TGTGCCAGCATCCACAAGACAGGGCTCAATTCACCCCTCCACTTT,CASIHKTGLNSPLHF
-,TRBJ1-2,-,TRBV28,TGTGCCAGCAGTATTACCGGGACGAGGATTCGAGGCTACACCTTC,CASSITGTRIRGYTF
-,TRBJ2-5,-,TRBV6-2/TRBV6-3,TGTGCCAGCAGTCACCGCCCGGGACATCTCCGGGAAGAGACCCAGTACTTC,CASSHRPGHLREETQYF
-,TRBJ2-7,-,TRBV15,TGTGCCACCAGCAGAGCCTCCTACGAGCAGTACTTC,CATSRASYEQYF
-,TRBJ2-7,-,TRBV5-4,TGTGCCAGCAGCTTGGGGTCGCAGGAAAAATACGAGCAGTACTTC,CASSLGSQEKYEQYF
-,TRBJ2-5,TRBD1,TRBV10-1,TGCGCCAGCAGTGATCCCGGGACAGGGGGCAGGGAGACCCAGTACTTC,CASSDPGTGGRETQYF
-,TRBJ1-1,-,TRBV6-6,TGTGCCAGCAGTTACTCTACTGGCCTCCCAGGGACTGAAGCTTTCTTT,CASSYSTGLPGTEAFF
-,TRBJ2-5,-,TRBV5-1,TGCGCCAGCAGCTTGGGTACAGGGATAGAGACCCAGTACTTC,CASSLGTGIETQYF
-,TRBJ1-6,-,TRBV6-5,TGTGCCAGCAGTTACTCTCAGGGAGGTAATTCACCCCTCCACTTT,CASSYSQGGNSPLHF
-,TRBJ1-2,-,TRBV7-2,TGTGCCAGCAGCTTAGGACAACTTAATGGCTACACCTTC,CASSLGQLNGYTF
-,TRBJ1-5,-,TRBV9,TGTGCCAGCAGCGTCGGGTGGAATCAGCCCCAGCATTTT,CASSVGWNQPQHF
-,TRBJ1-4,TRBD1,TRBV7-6,TGTGAGAAAACCGGACAGGGGGTTCCTAATCCAACTAATGAAAAACTGTTTTTT,CEKTGQGVPNPTNEKLFF
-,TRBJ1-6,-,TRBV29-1,TGCAGCGTTGAAGTGGGGGCGGGTTCACCCCTCCACTTT,CSVEVGAGSPLHF
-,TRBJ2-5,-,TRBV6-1,TGTGCCAGCAGTGGTTCGCACGGGACTCTCCAAGAGACCCAGTACTTC,CASSGSHGTLQETQYF
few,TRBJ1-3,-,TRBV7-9,TGTGCCAGCAAAGGGTTCTCTGGAAACACCATATATTTT,CASKGFSGNTIYF
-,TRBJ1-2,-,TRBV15,TGTGCCACCAGCATCCAGGGAAGGGGCTACACCTTC,CATSIQGRGYTF
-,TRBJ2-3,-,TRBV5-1,TGCGCCAGCAGTATGGGGAATGAGGATACGCAGTATTTT,CASSMGNEDTQYF
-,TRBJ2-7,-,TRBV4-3,TGCGCCAGCAGCCAAGGGTTCGGGGTGAGCTCCTACGAGCAGTACTTC,CASSQGFGVSSYEQYF
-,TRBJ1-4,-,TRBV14,TGTGCCAGCAGCCAACCAGACAGAACTAATGAAAAACTGTTTTTT,CASSQPDRTNEKLFF
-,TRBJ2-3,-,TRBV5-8,TGTGCCAGCAGCGCGGGACAGAGGACTTCCACAGATACGCAGTATTTT,CASSAGQRTSTDTQYF
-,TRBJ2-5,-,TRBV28,TGTGCCAGCAGTTGGATGGGTGGGGGGACCCAGTACTTC,CASSWMGGGTQYF
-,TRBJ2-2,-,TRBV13,TGTGCCAGCAGCCGACGGATCACCGGGGAGCTGTTTTTT,CASSRRITGELFF
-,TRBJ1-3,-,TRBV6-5,TGTGCCAGCATTGCAGAGTACGGAAACACCATATATTTT,CASIAEYGNTIYF
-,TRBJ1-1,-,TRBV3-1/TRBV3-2,TGTGCCAGCAGCCGATCGGGTGTGAACACTGAAGCTTTCTTT,CASSRSGVNTEAFF
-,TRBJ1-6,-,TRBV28,TGTGCCAGCAGACCGGGACCTACCCCCCTCCACTTT,CASRPGPTPLHF
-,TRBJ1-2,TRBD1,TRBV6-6,TGTGCCAGCAGCAATGACAGGGCTAACTATGGCTACACCTTC,CASSNDRANYGYTF
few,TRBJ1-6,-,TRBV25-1,TGTGCCAGCAGCGGGCCGATGGGTTCACCCCTCCACTTT,CASSGPMGSPLHF
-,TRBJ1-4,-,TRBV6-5,TGTGCCAGCAGTAAACGGGACACCAATGAAAAACTGTTTTTT,CASSKRDTNEKLFF
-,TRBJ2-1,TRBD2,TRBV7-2,TGTGCCAGCAGCTTTCAGGGACTAGCGGGGGGCCTAGGCAATGAGCAGTTCTTC,CASSFQGLAGGLGNEQFF